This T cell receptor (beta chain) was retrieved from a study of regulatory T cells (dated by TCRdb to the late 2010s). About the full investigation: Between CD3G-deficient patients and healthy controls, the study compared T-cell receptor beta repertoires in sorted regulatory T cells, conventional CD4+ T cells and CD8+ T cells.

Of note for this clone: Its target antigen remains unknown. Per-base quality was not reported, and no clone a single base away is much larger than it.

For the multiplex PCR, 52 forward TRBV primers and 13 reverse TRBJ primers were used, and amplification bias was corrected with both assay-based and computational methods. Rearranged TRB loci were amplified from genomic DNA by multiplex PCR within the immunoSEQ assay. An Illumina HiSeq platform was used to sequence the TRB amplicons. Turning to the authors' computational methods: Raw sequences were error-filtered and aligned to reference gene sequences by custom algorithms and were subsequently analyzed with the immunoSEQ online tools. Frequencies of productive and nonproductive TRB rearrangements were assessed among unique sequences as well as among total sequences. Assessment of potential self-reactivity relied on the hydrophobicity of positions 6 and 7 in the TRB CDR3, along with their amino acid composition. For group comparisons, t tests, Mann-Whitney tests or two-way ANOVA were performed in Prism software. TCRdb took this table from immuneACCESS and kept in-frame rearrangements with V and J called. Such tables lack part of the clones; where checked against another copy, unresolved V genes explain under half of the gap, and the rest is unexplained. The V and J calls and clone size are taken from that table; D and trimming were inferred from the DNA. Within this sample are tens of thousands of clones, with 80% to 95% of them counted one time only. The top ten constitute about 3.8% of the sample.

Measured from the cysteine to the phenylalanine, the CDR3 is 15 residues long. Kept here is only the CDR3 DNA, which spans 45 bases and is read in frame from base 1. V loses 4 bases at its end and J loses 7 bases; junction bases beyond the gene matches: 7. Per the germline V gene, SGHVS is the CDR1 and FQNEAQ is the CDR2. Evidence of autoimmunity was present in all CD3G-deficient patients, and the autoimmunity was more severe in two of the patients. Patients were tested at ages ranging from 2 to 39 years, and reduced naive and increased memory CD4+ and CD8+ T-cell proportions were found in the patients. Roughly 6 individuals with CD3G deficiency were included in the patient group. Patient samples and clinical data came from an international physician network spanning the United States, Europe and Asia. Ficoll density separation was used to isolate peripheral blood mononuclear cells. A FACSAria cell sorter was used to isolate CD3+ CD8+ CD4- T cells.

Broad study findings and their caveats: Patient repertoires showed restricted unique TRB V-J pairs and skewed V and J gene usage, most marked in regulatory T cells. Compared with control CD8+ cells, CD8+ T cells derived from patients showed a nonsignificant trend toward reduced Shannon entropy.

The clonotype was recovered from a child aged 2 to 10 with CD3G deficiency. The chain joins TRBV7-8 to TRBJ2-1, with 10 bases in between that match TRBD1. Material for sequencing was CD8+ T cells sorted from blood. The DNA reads TGTGCCAGCAGCTCCCGGGACAGGGGAGGTAATGAGCAGTTCTTC. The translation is CASSSRDRGGNEQFF.